One and the same sample provided the 20 T cell receptor beta chains below, sequenced in a study of cytomegalovirus exposure and HLA in healthy donors (dated by TCRdb to about 2017). Libraries came from the immunoSEQ multiplex PCR assay. For the multiplex PCR, a mixture combining 60 forward primers for TCR Vbeta segments and 13 reverse primers for TCR Jbeta segments was used. As stored in TCRdb, this immuneACCESS dataset retains in-frame rearrangements with V and J assigned. A fraction of the clones does not appear; measured against another copy, unresolved V genes explain less than half of the discrepancy, and the remainder lacks a known reason. The sample table holds around 170,000 clones, of which roughly 80% were seen once. The biggest ten clones account for 3.8% of the sample. The sequenced material came from PBMCs. Receptor source: a man aged 50-60 years in good health and CMV-seronegative.

The V and J genes are TRBV29-1 and TRBJ2-3; 7 bases match TRBD1. The CDR3 is 15 residues long. Losses at the gene ends were 0 bases for V and 1 base for J; bases not matched to a gene: 4. Germline V gives CDR1 SQVTM, CDR2 ANQGSEA. CDR3 sequence (DNA): TGCAGCGTTGAAGATCTAGGGGGCGGCACAGATACGCAGTATTTT. This encodes CSVEDLGGGTDTQYF.

This clone was observed a handful of times. The V and J genes are TRBV7-2 and TRBJ2-3; no reliable D call. V was trimmed by 6 bases and J by 4 bases, leaving 11 bases between them. This CDR3 region has 13 residues. The germline V gene has CDR1 SGHTA and CDR2 FQGNSA. This CDR3 reads CASRIREADTQYF. The CDR3 nucleotides are TGTGCCAGCAGGATTAGAGAGGCAGATACGCAGTATTTT.

The chain links TRBV15 to TRBJ2-7; D possibly corresponds to TRBD2 (5 bases). With 0 bases removed from V and 5 bases from J, the gap between germline ends came to 5 bases. The length of the CDR3 is 12 residues. Germline CDR1 is LNHNV and CDR2 is YYDKDF (reference sequence). The CDR3 DNA reads TGTGCCACCAGCAGAGATAGCGACGAGCAGTACTTC. It is translated as CATSRDSDEQYF. The full variable domain, rest sourced from reference TRBV15 and TRBJ2-7, is DAMVIQNPRYQVTQFGKPVTLSCSQTLNHNVMYWYQQKSSQAPKLLFHYYDKDFNNEADTPDNFQSRRPNTSFCFLDIRSPGLGDTAMYLCATSRDSDEQYFGPGTRLTVT.

The V gene is TRBV15, the J gene TRBJ2-3; 7 nucleotides match TRBD1. CDR3 size: 14 residues. J lost 5 bases, V lost 4 bases, and 6 bases had no gene match. Germline CDR1 reads LNHNV; CDR2 reads YYDKDF (reference sequence). The CDR3: CATSIRQGEDTQYF. In nucleotides, the CDR3 is TGTGCCACCAGCATAAGACAGGGAGAAGATACGCAGTATTTT.

This chain links TRBV4-3 with TRBJ2-3; 10 nucleotides line up with TRBD2. This CDR3 spans 16 amino acids. The germline V gene encodes CDR1 LGHNA and CDR2 YSLEER. The V gene end was trimmed by 4 bases and the J gene end by 3 bases; junction bases not matched to a gene: 7. CDR3 coding DNA: TGCGCCAGCAGCCGTACTAGCGGGGAAAGAACAGATACGCAGTATTTT. Protein product: CASSRTSGERTDTQYF.

V usage is TRBV29-1 and J usage is TRBJ1-2, with 12 bases identical to TRBD1. The CDR3 consists of 13 residues. V gave up 4 bases and J gave up 6 bases; unmatched junction bases: 3. CDR1 is SQVTM, CDR2 ANQGSEA, per germline. CDR3 sequence reads: CSVVGTGGHGYTF. In nucleotides, the CDR3 is TGCAGCGTTGTAGGGACAGGGGGCCATGGCTACACCTTC. The full variable domain, in which reference TRBV29-1 and TRBJ1-2 provide the parts outside the CDR3, is SAVISQKPSRDICQRGTSLTIQCQVDSQVTMMFWYRQQPGQSLTLIATANQGSEATYESGFVIDKFPISRPNLTFSTLTVSNMSPEDSSIYLCSVVGTGGHGYTFGSGTRLTVV.

The chain has TRBV6-6 and TRBJ2-1; D ambiguous. Germline V gene sequence: CDR1 MNHNY, CDR2 SVGAGI (reference sequence). CDR3 length equals 13 residues. With 6 bases removed from V and 4 bases from J, the gap between germline ends came to 10 bases. Written as DNA, the CDR3 is TGTGCCAGCAGGGATGGAGAGTACAATGAGCAGTTCTTC. This gives the protein CASRDGEYNEQFF.

This clone was seen more than once but under ten times. The gene calls are TRBV27 and TRBJ1-5; tentative D call: TRBD1 (5 bases). With 3 bases removed from V and 2 bases from J, the gap between germline ends came to 11 bases. Germline V gives CDR1 MNHEY, CDR2 SMNVEV (reference sequence). The CDR3 covers 15 residues. CDR3 DNA: TGTGCCAGCAGTTTTCGGGGGAAGGGCAATCAGCCCCAGCATTTT. It is translated as CASSFRGKGNQPQHF.

The chain employs TRBV27 and TRBJ1-1; perhaps TRBD1 as D (6 bases). The CDR3 sequence is 14 residues long. Looked up from germline, CDR1 is MNHEY and CDR2 is SMNVEV (reference sequence). V dropped 4 bases and J dropped 1 base, with 10 bases sitting between them. CDR3 sequence: CASSWTVGNTEAFF. CDR3 nucleotides: TGTGCCAGCAGTTGGACAGTCGGGAACACTGAAGCTTTCTTT.

This clone appeared a few times. This sequence joins TRBV7-3 and TRBJ1-1; D might be TRBD1 (5 bases). The CDR3 loop spans 13 amino acids. From germline, CDR1 is SGHTA and CDR2 FQGTGA. Deletions cut 5 bases from V and 0 bases from J, with 7 bases between. CDR3 amino acids: CASSPGLNTEAFF. The CDR3 DNA reads TGTGCCAGCAGCCCAGGGTTGAACACTGAAGCTTTCTTT.

V is TRBV6-4 and J is TRBJ2-1; D perhaps matches TRBD1 (7 bases). Germline values: CDR1 MRHNA, CDR2 SNTAGT. The CDR3 has 14 residues. V was clipped by 4 bases and J by 5 bases, with 12 bases between them. In nucleotides, the CDR3 is TGTGCCAGCAGTGCCAGGGGGGCCAACAATGAGCAGTTCTTC. Translation gives CASSARGANNEQFF.

V gene TRBV19 combines with J gene TRBJ2-2, with a tentative D call TRBD2 (6 bases). V was pared by 3 bases and J by 1 base, with 18 bases between. The CDR3 length is 18 residues. Germline CDR1 reads LNHDA; CDR2 reads SQIVND (reference sequence). CDR3 amino acids: CASSIFPFREENTGELFF. The DNA for the CDR3 is TGTGCCAGTAGTATTTTTCCCTTCAGGGAGGAGAACACCGGGGAGCTGTTTTTT.

This clone appeared a few times. The chain has TRBV9 and TRBJ1-1, with a tentative D call TRBD1 (6 bases). Germline V CDR1 and CDR2: SGDLS, YYNGEE. V lost 0 bases and J lost 6, with 15 bases in between. The CDR3 extends over 15 amino acids. This chain's CDR3 is CASSVGWAGVAEAFF. CDR3 in DNA: TGTGCCAGCAGCGTAGGCTGGGCAGGGGTCGCTGAAGCTTTCTTT.

The chain links TRBV6-5 to TRBJ1-4; D is perhaps TRBD1 (5 bases). V dropped 4 bases and J dropped 7 bases, with 16 bases sitting between them. CDR3 length equals 15 residues. Germline V lookup: CDR1 MNHEY, CDR2 SVGAGI. CDR3 DNA: TGTGCCAGCAGTTCGGGGGGAAGGCGGGGTGAAAAACTGTTTTTT. Amino acid sequence: CASSSGGRRGEKLFF.

A word on this clone: At the DNA level, this CDR3 is encoded by other sequences in the same sample as well. The rearrangement links TRBV7-2 to TRBJ1-5; D may be TRBD1 (6 bases). Trimming pared 5 bases from V and 1 base from J, leaving 15 bases between. Germline V gene sequence: CDR1 SGHTA, CDR2 FQGNSA. The CDR3 contains 16 residues. The CDR3 protein is CASSPGGQLSNQPQHF. CDR3 bases: TGTGCCAGCAGCCCCGGGGGGCAGCTAAGCAATCAGCCCCAGCATTTT.

This clone showed up just a few times. This chain joins TRBV10-3 and TRBJ1-1, with D unclear. V lost 2 bases, J lost 2 bases, and 6 bases lay in between. CDR3 length: 13 amino acids. Looked up from germline, CDR1 is ENHRY and CDR2 is SYGVKD. CDR3 nucleotides: TGTGCCATCAGTGAGAGAACAAACACTGAAGCTTTCTTT. Protein: CAISERTNTEAFF.

This chain links TRBV15 with TRBJ2-7; 9 nucleotides align to TRBD1. The ends lost 9 bases at V and 2 bases at J; junction bases unmatched: 8. This CDR3 spans 14 amino acids. CDR1 is LNHNV, CDR2 YYDKDF, per germline (reference sequence). The CDR3 coding sequence is TGTGCCACTAAAAAGGACAGGGGTACCTACGAGCAGTACTTC. Translation: CATKKDRGTYEQYF.

This clone was seen a single time. This sequence joins TRBV5-1 and TRBJ2-7; 7 nucleotides agree with TRBD1. Looked up from germline, CDR1 is SGHRS and CDR2 is YFSETQ. V was pared by 1 base and J by 3 bases, with 7 bases of the junction left unmatched. This CDR3 region has 15 residues. The CDR3: CASSLIVGGGYEQYF. For the CDR3, the DNA is TGCGCCAGCAGCTTGATAGTAGGGGGCGGCTACGAGCAGTACTTC.

The V and J genes are TRBV7-9 and TRBJ1-2; no firm D call. With 5 bases removed from V and 0 bases from J, the gap between germline ends came to 7 bases. Germline assignment: CDR1 SEHNR and CDR2 FQNEAQ (reference sequence). This CDR3 comprises 13 residues. The CDR3 region has the DNA TGTGCCAGCAGCCCGGGAGCTAACTATGGCTACACCTTC. Translating gives CASSPGANYGYTF.

This clone was seen a few times. The V call is TRBV9, the J call TRBJ2-3; D gene uncertain. The CDR3 is 14 residues long. V lost 9 bases and J lost 3, with 17 bases in between. The germline V gene has CDR1 SGDLS and CDR2 YYNGEE. The CDR3 coding sequence is TGTGCCACCTCCTGGGCCCGTTATACAGATACGCAGTATTTT. Translating it yields CATSWARYTDTQYF.